This TCR beta chain was documented in a study of Ad26.COV2.S vaccination and SARS-CoV-2 variants. Treatment denoted: some 19 received Ad26.COV2.S at low or high dose, single or two shots; about 5 received placebo; per-sample allocation not given. Sampling occurred on day 63 after the first vaccine or placebo injection. The repertoire was sequenced with immunoSEQ multiplex PCR; TCRdb's copy has only in-frame clones and lacks some. The table has under 250,000 clones, roughly 87% seen once. Germline V gene data show CDR1 as SGHTA and CDR2 as FQGTGA. The CDR3 has 14 residues. V lost 5 bases and J lost 5, with 15 bases in between.

This chain joins TRBV7-3 and TRBJ1-1, with a weak D call TRBD1 (6 bases). Here the sequenced sample was peripheral blood, taken in a trial of Ad26.COV2.S vaccine versus placebo. The sequence was collected from a person between 18 and 59 years old who received the Ad26.COV2.S COVID-19 vaccine or a placebo. The CDR3 is CASSPTGSWTEAFF. As DNA, the CDR3 is TGTGCCAGCAGCCCTACAGGGTCGTGGACTGAAGCTTTCTTT.